Listed below are T cell receptor beta chains from one sample, sequenced in a study of blood T cell repertoires in COVID-19. Some clones are missing from TCRdb's copy, which holds only in-frame ones; the method was immunoSEQ multiplex PCR. The repertoire consists of nearly 200,000 clones, with more than 80% occurring once and the leading ten covering roughly 8.4%. The sample consisted of PBMCs or T cells enriched from blood (not recorded which). These receptors came from a young woman who had recovered from COVID-19. The CDR3 runs from the conserved cysteine through the conserved F or W. The order of the fields is V gene, CDR3 protein.

>TRBV11-2
CASSFRTSGTDTQYF
>TRBV30
CAWSVRTGDTIYF
>TRBV5-1
CASSSGQGRGNTIYF
>TRBV5-8
CASSLDGSATLQETQYF
>TRBV6-1
CASSEAGQPYYEQYF
>TRBV7-9
CASSLGAARGSYEQYF
>TRBV6-5
CASSRTQGYGYTF
>TRBV6-2/TRBV6-3
CASSYSEGWGSPLHF
>TRBV11-3
CASSLGYRGTGGNRAGELFF
>TRBV4-1
CASSQDGAVSLF
>TRBV20-1
CSALVAYEQYF
>TRBV6-1
CASSEGSEGYYEQYF
>TRBV2
CASNKSPNTEAFF
>TRBV7-2
CASSSRQGAQRAFF
>TRBV30
CAWRTRGGGYEQYF
>TRBV2
CASLGQGASRFYGYTF
>TRBV9
CASSQSDRTSGANVLTF
>TRBV6-2/TRBV6-3
CASSYSIWRGTDTQYF
>TRBV5-4
CASSLGGNTEAFF
>TRBV24-1
CATSDPTVYYGYTF
>TRBV7-9
CASSNDRASGNTIYF
>TRBV10-2
CASSGTGGAGELFF
>TRBV24-1
CATEDSPNQPQHF
>TRBV30
CAWSVRGLDAGELFF
>TRBV7-2
CASSQPGGLSITKYYEQYF
>TRBV7-9
CASSLPERTVLWGYTF
>TRBV14
CASSVWRGGQETQYF
>TRBV5-4
CASSLSGRDGYTF
>TRBV24-1
CATSDSVAGSTGELFF
>TRBV28
CASSTPGGSYEQYF
>TRBV7-9
CASSSKNRGQNEQYF
>TRBV5-6
CASSFYRQGGEQYF
>TRBV6-5
CASRGTGPNTEAFF
>TRBV18
CASSAGSQAFEAFF
>TRBV11-2
CASSLNGGNYGYTF
>TRBV7-9
CASSYNGDRTYNEQFF
>TRBV12-3/TRBV12-4
CASSLALKGYTF
>TRBV6-5
CASSTYRGGGYTF
>TRBV5-6
CASSFPGQGDTEAFF
>TRBV7-2
CASSFSVNTGELFF